These 24 T cell receptor beta chains share one sample of origin, sequenced in a study of shared clonotypes between healthy human individuals. Here immunoSEQ multiplex PCR was the method, and the copy in TCRdb shows in-frame clones only, minus some. The data hold some 1.5 million clones, with about 96% observed a single time. Sequenced input: naive CD4+ T cells sorted from blood. Subset denoted: CD45RA+ positively selected. The receptors derive from a man aged 25 to 45 in good health.

This sequence joins TRBV19 and TRBJ2-5; tentatively, D is TRBD2 (5 bases). Trimming cost V 2 bases and J 9 bases, with 13 bases left between them. The V gene's germline CDR1 is LNHDA and CDR2 SQIVND (reference sequence). The CDR3 has 13 amino acids. In DNA form, the CDR3 reads TGTGCCAGTAGTATACCGGGAAGGCGGGCCCAGTACTTC. This encodes CASSIPGRRAQYF.

In DNA, the CDR3 is TGTGCCATCAGTGAGTGGGGTACCTATGGCTACACCTTC. This codes for CAISEWGTYGYTF. This rearrangement joins TRBV10-3 to TRBJ1-2; D gene uncertain. Trimming left V 1 base short and J 4 bases short, with 7 bases between. Per germline, CDR1 ENHRY and CDR2 SYGVKD. The CDR3 is 13 amino acids.

The gene calls are TRBV7-2 and TRBJ2-7; D unresolved. Trimming left V 5 bases short and J 1 base short, with 15 bases between. Looked up from germline, CDR1 is SGHTA and CDR2 is FQGNSA. CDR3 length equals 15 residues. CDR3 DNA sequence: TGTGCCAGCAGCGCCTCCGAACCGGGTTCCTACGAGCAGTACTTC. It yields the protein CASSASEPGSYEQYF.

The chain has TRBV10-1 and TRBJ2-1; no clear D. Germline loops: CDR1 WNHNN, CDR2 SYGVQD (reference sequence). Trimming removed 8 bases at V and 7 bases at J, with 15 bases between. The CDR3 extends over 13 amino acids. The CDR3 region has the DNA TGCGCCAGCGCTGGGGTACGGTGGAATGAGCAGTTCTTC. Amino acids: CASAGVRWNEQFF.

For this clone: Other DNA sequences in this specimen translate into the identical CDR3. The rearrangement links TRBV10-1 to TRBJ2-5; D is unresolved. Germline-derived CDR1 and CDR2 are WNHNN and SYGVQD (reference sequence). V lost 2 bases and J 2 bases, leaving 6 bases between the germline ends. The CDR3 loop spans 13 amino acids. As DNA, the CDR3 is TGCGCCAGCAGTGAGAACCTACAAGAGACCCAGTACTTC. Its translation: CASSENLQETQYF.

This chain uses TRBV7-9 with TRBJ2-7, with 8 bases fitting TRBD2. CDR3 length: 15 residues. Trimming cost V 5 bases and J 3 bases; bases outside gene matches: 9. CDR1 SEHNR and CDR2 FQNEAQ come from the germline V gene (reference sequence). The CDR3, as DNA: TGTGCCAGCAGCGCCTTGCGGGGGGATCTCTACGAGCAGTACTTC. Translated, it gives CASSALRGDLYEQYF.

Here the CDR3 reads CASSEALAGTDTQYF. The CDR3 DNA follows: TGCGCCAGCAGTGAGGCACTAGCGGGCACAGATACGCAGTATTTT. The rearrangement links TRBV10-2 to TRBJ2-3, with 8 bases fitting TRBD2. V lost 2 bases to trimming and J lost 1 base; unmatched junction nucleotides: 2. The CDR3 length is 15 residues. Germline CDR1 is WSHSY and CDR2 is SAAADI.

The chain employs TRBV18 and TRBJ2-7; unclear D gene. The CDR3 covers 14 residues. Germline CDR1 is KGHSH and CDR2 is LQKENI. V was shortened by 3 bases and J by 0 bases, with 9 bases between the two germline ends. CDR3: CASSPVSSSYEQYF. In nucleotides, the CDR3 is TGTGCCAGCTCACCCGTCTCGAGCTCCTACGAGCAGTACTTC.

This chain joins TRBV9 and TRBJ2-7, with TRBD2 matching over 10 bases. CDR1 SGDLS and CDR2 YYNGEE come from the germline V gene. The CDR3 has 15 residues. Trimming removed 5 bases from V and 1 base from J; junction bases left unmatched: 6. The CDR3: CASSAQLAGSYEQYF. DNA of the CDR3: TGTGCCAGCAGTGCTCAACTAGCGGGGTCCTACGAGCAGTACTTC.

The CDR3 loop reads CASSLSPANEQFF. The CDR3 DNA reads as TGTGCCAGCAGCTTATCCCCCGCCAATGAGCAGTTCTTC. The chain recombines TRBV11-2 with TRBJ2-1; the D is unclear. The germline CDR1 and CDR2 sequences are SGHAT and FQNNGV. The CDR3 contains 13 residues. V lost 2 bases, J lost 6 bases, and 8 bases lay in between.

The chain employs TRBV18 and TRBJ2-1; D gene unclear. The germline V and J ends were trimmed by 3 bases and 2 bases, with 11 bases remaining between them. This CDR3 comprises 15 residues. CDR1 KGHSH and CDR2 LQKENI come from the germline V gene. CDR3 bases: TGTGCCAGCTCACCTGACCGTGCACCCTACAATGAGCAGTTCTTC. Its protein is CASSPDRAPYNEQFF.

The chain couples TRBV28 to TRBJ1-5; no firm D call. Germline CDR1 MDHEN, CDR2 SYDVKM. This CDR3 spans 12 amino acids. V lost 5 bases and J lost 6, with 8 bases in between. CDR3 sequence: CASSPQSQPQHF. The CDR3 region has the DNA TGTGCCAGCAGTCCCCAGAGTCAGCCCCAGCATTTT.

The J gene is TRBJ1-4, the V gene TRBV28; D ambiguous. The CDR3 has 13 residues. The germline CDR1 and CDR2 sequences are MDHEN and SYDVKM. V lost 4 bases to trimming and J lost 4 bases, with 7 bases between them. The CDR3 protein is CASSSQSNEKLFF. DNA of the CDR3: TGTGCCAGCAGTTCGCAGAGTAATGAAAAACTGTTTTTT.

The V gene is TRBV5-1, the J gene TRBJ2-2; no reliable D call. V was trimmed by 7 bases and J by 5 bases, leaving 15 bases between them. Germline lookup yields CDR1 SGHRS and CDR2 YFSETQ. The CDR3 consists of 14 residues. The CDR3, as DNA: TGCGCCAGCCACGATTCGTTAGGAACCGGGGAGCTGTTTTTT. Its translation is CASHDSLGTGELFF.

The chain recombines TRBV6-5 with TRBJ2-3, with 9 bases identical to TRBD1. Germline trimming cut 5 bases from V and 3 bases from J; bases unmatched to any gene: 0. The CDR3 covers 13 residues. In germline, CDR1 is MNHEY, CDR2 SVGAGI. For the CDR3, the DNA is TGTGCCAGCAGTGGGACAGGGACAGATACGCAGTATTTT. It is translated as CASSGTGTDTQYF.

This rearrangement joins TRBV5-6 to TRBJ2-5; 10 positions match TRBD1. V was clipped by 4 bases and J by 2 bases; unmatched bases: 5. This CDR3 is 15 amino acids long. Germline CDR1 SGHDT, CDR2 YYEEEE. CDR3 residues: CASSLRGQGQETQYF. The CDR3 nucleotides are TGTGCCAGCAGCCTGAGGGGACAGGGGCAAGAGACCCAGTACTTC.

V usage is TRBV25-1 and J usage is TRBJ2-2; TRBD1 aligns across 9 bases. With V trimmed by 8 bases and J by 5 bases, 6 bases remained unmatched. Germline CDR1 and CDR2: MGHDK and SYGVNS. CDR3 length: 14 residues. The CDR3 nucleotides are TGTGCCAGCGGGGGGACAGGGTGGACCGGGGAGCTGTTTTTT. Protein sequence: CASGGTGWTGELFF.

V usage is TRBV7-2 and J usage is TRBJ2-7; 8 bases are shared with TRBD2. This CDR3 region has 12 residues. V was clipped by 4 bases and J by 12 bases; unmatched bases: 8. Germline CDR1 and CDR2: SGHTA and FQGNSA. CDR3: CASSSSAGARYF. CDR3 coding DNA: TGTGCCAGCAGCTCCTCAGCGGGAGCCAGGTACTTC.

This chain links TRBV2 with TRBJ2-5, with D maybe TRBD1 (5 bases). V dropped 6 bases and J dropped 5 bases, with 16 bases sitting between them. Per the germline V gene, CDR1 is SNHLY and CDR2 is FYNNEI. The CDR3 has 14 residues. The CDR3 spells CASSRGHSTETQYF. The CDR3 region has the DNA TGTGCCAGCAGCCGAGGACACTCCACGGAGACCCAGTACTTC.

V and J are TRBV11-2 and TRBJ2-7; D is ambiguous. V lost 1 base and J lost 0, with 7 bases in between. This CDR3 is 14 amino acids long. CDR1 is SGHAT and CDR2 is FQNNGV in the germline V gene. CDR3 nucleotide sequence: TGTGCCAGCAGCTTAGCACTACCCTCCTACGAGCAGTACTTC. It codes for CASSLALPSYEQYF.

The V and J genes are TRBV6-1 and TRBJ1-1; D is ambiguous. The germline V and J ends were trimmed by 6 bases and 3 bases, with 14 bases remaining between them. This CDR3 region has 14 residues. Germline lookup yields CDR1 MNHNS and CDR2 SASEGT. Written as DNA, the CDR3 is TGTGCCAGCAGGAGAGACCCGAGGGACACTGAAGCTTTCTTT. Its translation: CASRRDPRDTEAFF.

This chain connects TRBV9 to TRBJ2-3; D remains ambiguous. The CDR3 spans 14 residues. Looked up from germline, CDR1 is SGDLS and CDR2 is YYNGEE. Trimming stripped 0 bases from V and 7 bases from J, with 12 bases between. The CDR3 reads CASSVAQASYTQYF. CDR3 coding DNA: TGTGCCAGCAGCGTAGCTCAGGCGTCTTATACGCAGTATTTT. Looking up the rest from reference TRBV9 and TRBJ2-3 gives the full variable domain: DSGVTQTPKHLITATGQRVTLRCSPRSGDLSVYWYQQSLDQGLQFLIQYYNGEERAKGNILERFSAQQFPDLHSELNLSSLELGDSALYFCASSVAQASYTQYFGPGTRLTVL.

The sample holds a few counts of this clone. The V gene is TRBV4-3, the J gene TRBJ2-7, with D hard to call. Deletions cut 0 bases from V and 2 bases from J, with 14 bases between. The CDR3 contains 16 residues. Germline-derived CDR1 and CDR2 are LGHNA and YSLEER. The CDR3 region has the DNA TGCGCCAGCAGCCAAGATGCCGCGGAAACGACCTACGAGCAGTACTTC. This codes for CASSQDAAETTYEQYF.

The chain couples TRBV5-5 to TRBJ2-2; TRBD2 aligns across 14 bases. V was clipped by 4 bases and J by 6 bases; unmatched bases: 11. The germline V gene has CDR1 SGHKS and CDR2 YYEKEE (reference sequence). The CDR3 extends over 18 amino acids. CDR3 protein: CASSTDRGLAGVPGELFF. Written as DNA, the CDR3 is TGTGCCAGCAGCACCGACAGGGGACTAGCGGGAGTCCCCGGGGAGCTGTTTTTT. Combining the CDR3 with reference TRBV5-5 and TRBJ2-2 gives the whole variable domain DAGVTQSPTHLIKTRGQQVTLRCSPISGHKSVSWYQQVLGQGPQFIFQYYEKEERGRGNFPDRFSARQFPNYSSELNVNALLLGDSALYLCASSTDRGLAGVPGELFFGEGSRLTVL.